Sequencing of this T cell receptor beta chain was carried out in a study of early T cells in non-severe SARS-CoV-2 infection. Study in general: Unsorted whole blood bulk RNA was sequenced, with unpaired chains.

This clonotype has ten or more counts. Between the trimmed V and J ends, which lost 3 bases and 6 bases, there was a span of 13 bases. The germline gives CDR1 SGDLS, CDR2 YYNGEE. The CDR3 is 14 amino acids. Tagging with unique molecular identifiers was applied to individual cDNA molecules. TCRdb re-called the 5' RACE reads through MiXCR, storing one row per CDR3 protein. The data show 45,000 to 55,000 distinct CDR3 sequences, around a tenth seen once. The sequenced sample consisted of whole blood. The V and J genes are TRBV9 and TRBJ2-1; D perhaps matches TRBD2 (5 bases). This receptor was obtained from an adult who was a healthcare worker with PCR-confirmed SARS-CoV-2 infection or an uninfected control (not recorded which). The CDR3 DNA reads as TGTGCCAGCAGCGCCACCCGAACTAGCAATGAGCAGTTCTTC. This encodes CASSATRTSNEQFF. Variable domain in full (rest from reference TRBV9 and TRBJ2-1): DSGVTQTPKHLITATGQRVTLRCSPRSGDLSVYWYQQSLDQGLQFLIQYYNGEERAKGNILERFSAQQFPDLHSELNLSSLELGDSALYFCASSATRTSNEQFFGPGTRLTVL.